Each of the 10 T cell receptor beta chains below was sequenced from the same sample in a study of T-cell memory formation after mild COVID-19. TCRdb recomputed calls from the 5' RACE reads with MiXCR, one row per CDR3 protein. The profile covers fewer than 700,000 distinct CDR3 sequences, with roughly 18% appearing a single time and around 12% taken by the ten largest. Source material: PBMCs or a T cell subset sorted from them (not recorded which). These receptors were collected from an adult woman who had mild COVID-19 (a few samples of this study predate the infection). Cell type and time point are not known.

This clonotype was seen a few times. This rearrangement joins TRBV6-2 or TRBV6-3 to TRBJ2-3, with TRBD2 identical over 10 bases. Losses at the gene ends were 5 bases for V and 0 bases for J; bases not matched to a gene: 8. CDR3 length: 17 residues. CDR1 and CDR2 from the germline V gene are MNHEY and SVGEGT. The CDR3 DNA reads TGTGCCAGCAGTGCCGCAGCGGGAGGGCCTAGCACAGATACGCAGTATTTT. It yields the protein CASSAAAGGPSTDTQYF.

Many counts were recorded for this clonotype. This chain joins TRBV6-5 and TRBJ2-1, with TRBD1 matching over 8 bases. The length of the CDR3 is 16 residues. The germline V gene encodes CDR1 MNHEY and CDR2 SVGAGI. The V gene end was trimmed by 2 bases and the J gene end by 4 bases; junction bases not matched to a gene: 7. The CDR3 region is CASSYNPGTGYNEQFF. The CDR3 DNA reads TGTGCCAGCAGTTACAACCCCGGGACAGGATACAATGAGCAGTTCTTC.

The sample holds many counts of this clonotype. This chain uses TRBV29-1 with TRBJ2-7; tentatively, D is TRBD2 (6 bases). Per germline, CDR1 SQVTM and CDR2 ANQGSEA. Between the trimmed V and J ends, which lost 6 bases and 0 bases, there was a span of 15 bases. CDR3 length: 14 residues. CDR3 protein: CSVVDYESSYEQYF. As DNA, the CDR3 is TGCAGCGTCGTGGACTACGAAAGCTCCTACGAGCAGTACTTC.

This clonotype turned up a few times. This rearrangement joins TRBV7-9 to TRBJ2-7; TRBD1 agrees at 9 bases. Germline V gene sequence: CDR1 SEHNR, CDR2 FQNEAQ (reference sequence). This CDR3 has 15 residues. Trimming at V came to 6 bases and at J to 7 bases, leaving 13 bases not matched to a gene. The CDR3 sequence is CASSPVTGGTIEQYF. The DNA of the CDR3 is TGTGCCAGCAGTCCTGTGACAGGGGGGACGATTGAGCAGTACTTC.

This clonotype was counted a single time. The chain couples TRBV20-1 to TRBJ2-3; D not certain. Trimming removed 2 bases from V and 6 bases from J, with 18 bases in between. Germline values: CDR1 DFQATT, CDR2 SNEGSKA (reference sequence). The CDR3 spans 15 residues. The CDR3 sequence is CSARPPASGLDTQYF. CDR3 in DNA: TGCAGTGCTAGACCCCCGGCTAGTGGGCTTGATACGCAGTATTTT.

This clonotype was found a few times. The chain combines TRBV20-1 with TRBJ2-7; 10 positions match TRBD2. Germline V lookup: CDR1 DFQATT, CDR2 SNEGSKA (reference sequence). CDR3 length: 14 residues. The J segment lost 5 bases and the V segment lost 3 bases, leaving 7 bases of the junction unmatched. In nucleotides, the CDR3 is TGCAGTGCTAGGGACCCTAGCGGGAGAAACGAGCAGTACTTC. Protein product: CSARDPSGRNEQYF.

In this sample, this clonotype turned up a few times. The gene calls are TRBV28 and TRBJ2-3; D is tentatively TRBD1 or TRBD2 (5 bases each). Deletions cut 6 bases from V and 4 bases from J, with 8 bases between. Germline CDR1 reads MDHEN; CDR2 reads SYDVKM. The CDR3 has 12 residues. CDR3 region: CASREGSDTQYF. The CDR3 DNA sequence: TGTGCCAGCAGAGAGGGGTCAGATACGCAGTATTTT.

This clonotype was observed a handful of times. The chain carries TRBV20-1 and TRBJ2-1, with 10 bases lining up with TRBD1. CDR3 size: 15 residues. With 3 bases clipped from V and 4 bases from J, the junction kept 6 bases outside the gene matches. Germline V gene lookup returns CDR1 DFQATT and CDR2 SNEGSKA (reference sequence). DNA for the CDR3: TGCAGTGCTAGGACAGGGACAGGGGTATACAATGAGCAGTTCTTC. Amino acid sequence: CSARTGTGVYNEQFF.

The chain couples TRBV27 to TRBJ1-2, with 8 bases fitting TRBD1. This CDR3 is 16 amino acids long. The junction had 13 bases not matched to a gene; V was cut back by 7 bases and J by 3 bases. Per the germline V gene, CDR1 is MNHEY and CDR2 is SMNVEV (reference sequence). The CDR3 sequence: CASTGVRGQKYYGYTF. As DNA, the CDR3 is TGTGCCAGCACGGGAGTCAGGGGGCAGAAGTACTATGGCTACACCTTC.

V usage is TRBV6-5 and J usage is TRBJ2-7; D gene ambiguous. With 5 bases removed from V and 3 bases from J, the gap between germline ends came to 14 bases. There are 14 residues in the CDR3. Germline V lookup: CDR1 MNHEY, CDR2 SVGAGI. CDR3: CASSLLQKYYEQYF. The CDR3 DNA reads as TGTGCCAGCAGTCTTTTACAGAAATACTACGAGCAGTACTTC.